Listed here are 28 T cell receptor beta chains from one sample, sequenced in a study of identical twins. From the 5' RACE reads, TCRdb called clonotypes with MiXCR, one entry per CDR3 protein. The sample contains about 250,000 distinct CDR3 sequences, roughly an eighth of which appear only once. Source material: memory (CD45RO+) T cells sorted from blood. The receptors come from a woman between 18 and 29 years old in good health.

V gene TRBV2 combines with J gene TRBJ1-5; 7 bases match TRBD1. Germline values: CDR1 SNHLY, CDR2 FYNNEI. The CDR3 has 15 amino acids. The V and J ends lost 3 bases and 6 bases, in that order; junction bases with no gene match: 8. The chain's CDR3 is CASSDLDRRPQPQHF. In DNA form, the CDR3 reads TGTGCCAGCAGTGATCTGGACAGGAGACCTCAGCCCCAGCATTTT.

The table lists this clonotype with many counts. V and J are TRBV10-3 and TRBJ2-4; D gene ambiguous. Trimming shortened V by 10 bases and J by 1 base, and 11 bases separated the two germline ends. The CDR3 has 13 amino acids. Germline V lookup: CDR1 ENHRY, CDR2 SYGVKD. The CDR3 loop reads CATADSAKNIQYF. CDR3 DNA: TGTGCCACTGCAGACTCGGCCAAAAACATTCAGTACTTC.

The genes are TRBV20-1 and TRBJ1-1, with TRBD1 matching over 11 bases. J gave up 4 bases and V 5 bases, and 12 bases lay outside the gene matches. CDR3 length: 16 residues. Germline V lookup: CDR1 DFQATT, CDR2 SNEGSKA (reference sequence). CDR3: CSAGGPGQGDTTEAFF. CDR3 coding DNA: TGCAGTGCTGGGGGTCCGGGACAGGGGGATACCACTGAAGCTTTCTTT.

This clonotype was seen repeatedly, ten times or more. The V call is TRBV10-3, the J call TRBJ2-1, with 15 bases aligning to TRBD2. V shed 6 bases and J 12 bases; nucleotides not matched to a gene: 3. Germline-derived CDR1 and CDR2 are ENHRY and SYGVKD. This CDR3 comprises 13 residues. CDR3 protein: CAISPGLAGGQFF. CDR3 coding DNA: TGTGCCATCAGCCCGGGACTAGCGGGAGGGCAGTTCTTC.

V and J are TRBV20-1 and TRBJ2-7, with D uncertain. Germline V lookup: CDR1 DFQATT, CDR2 SNEGSKA (reference sequence). V was trimmed by 5 bases and J by 5 bases, leaving 16 bases between them. CDR3 length: 13 residues. The CDR3 DNA reads as TGCAGTGCTCAACCGGGTGATCAGGACGAGCAGTACTTC. This sequence encodes CSAQPGDQDEQYF.

This clonotype has just a few counts. The gene calls are TRBV4-2 and TRBJ1-2, with D tentatively TRBD1 (5 bases). The CDR3 extends over 14 amino acids. V was shortened by 0 bases and J by 3 bases, with 8 bases between the two germline ends. The V gene's germline CDR1 is LGHNA and CDR2 YNFKEQ. The CDR3 loop reads CASSQEARDYGYTF. The CDR3 DNA sequence: TGTGCCAGCAGCCAAGAAGCCAGGGACTATGGCTACACCTTC.

This clonotype was seen ten or more times. V usage is TRBV6-5 and J usage is TRBJ2-7; a weak D match, TRBD1 (6 bases). Germline values: CDR1 MNHEY, CDR2 SVGAGI. V was cut by 6 bases and J by 12 bases, with 18 bases left in between. This CDR3 contains 12 residues. The CDR3: CASRTGSEHWYF. For the CDR3, the DNA is TGTGCCAGCAGGACAGGATCCGAGCATTGGTACTTC.

This clonotype was counted between two and nine times. This sequence joins TRBV20-1 and TRBJ2-7; 11 bases map to TRBD2. The CDR3 extends over 14 amino acids. Per the germline V gene, CDR1 is DFQATT and CDR2 is SNEGSKA (reference sequence). Trimming cost V 5 bases and J 3 bases; bases outside gene matches: 6. CDR3: CSAWSGTSGYEQYF. The CDR3 DNA reads as TGCAGTGCTTGGTCCGGGACTAGCGGCTACGAGCAGTACTTC.

J is TRBJ2-1 and V is TRBV29-1, with a possible D match to TRBD1 (6 bases). Germline V lookup: CDR1 SQVTM, CDR2 ANQGSEA. This CDR3 has 14 residues. V was pared by 0 bases and J by 5 bases, with 11 bases between. CDR3: CSVEESGVNNEQFF. The CDR3 nucleotides are TGCAGCGTTGAAGAATCAGGGGTCAACAATGAGCAGTTCTTC.

This clonotype has a handful of counts. The chain is built from TRBV4-3 and TRBJ2-2; perhaps TRBD1 as D (5 bases). From germline, CDR1 is LGHNA and CDR2 YSLEER. The CDR3 is made up of 15 amino acids. V lost 3 bases and J lost 7, with 15 bases in between. For the CDR3, the DNA is TGCGCCAGCAGCCACACCTCCACACAGGTCGGGGAGCTGTTTTTT. Protein product: CASSHTSTQVGELFF.

This clonotype was seen only a few times. This rearrangement joins TRBV7-2 to TRBJ1-1; no definite D call. V gave up 5 bases and J gave up 3 bases, with 13 bases separating them. Germline CDR1 and CDR2: SGHTA and FQGNSA. CDR3 length: 14 amino acids. CDR3 sequence (DNA): TGTGCCAGCAGCCGCCGGACGGGAGACACTGAAGCTTTCTTT. Translation: CASSRRTGDTEAFF.

V is TRBV6-2 or TRBV6-3 and J is TRBJ1-1; the D is unclear. Germline V lookup: CDR1 MNHEY, CDR2 SVGEGT. Deletions cut 4 bases from V and 1 base from J, with 7 bases between. The CDR3 loop spans 13 amino acids. The CDR3 region has the DNA TGTGCCAGCAGTTTTATGCGGAACACTGAAGCTTTCTTT. Translated: CASSFMRNTEAFF.

The chain recombines TRBV20-1 with TRBJ1-2; unclear D gene. The ends were cut back, 0 bases at V and 3 bases at J, with 17 bases in the middle. Germline-derived CDR1 and CDR2 are DFQATT and SNEGSKA (reference sequence). CDR3 size: 16 residues. The CDR3: CSARDLGGAAHYGYTF. In DNA, the CDR3 is TGCAGTGCTAGAGATCTGGGCGGCGCGGCTCACTATGGCTACACCTTC.

This clonotype was recorded at least ten times. The chain employs TRBV24-1 and TRBJ2-1; no clear D. Trimming removed 3 bases at V and 8 bases at J, with 10 bases between. Germline assignment: CDR1 KGHDR and CDR2 SFDVKD. This CDR3 region has 13 residues. The CDR3 spells CATSDPEAHEQFF. The CDR3 nucleotides are TGTGCCACCAGTGATCCCGAGGCCCATGAGCAGTTCTTC.

This clonotype was detected ten times or more. J is TRBJ2-1 and V is TRBV27; 9 bases align to TRBD2. Germline CDR1 is MNHEY and CDR2 is SMNVEV (reference sequence). The CDR3 is 12 amino acids. Trimming removed 6 bases from V and 7 bases from J; junction bases left unmatched: 1. Here the CDR3 DNA reads TGTGCCAGCAGGGCGGGGGGGAATGAGCAGTTCTTC. Its translation is CASRAGGNEQFF.

This clonotype occurred many times. This rearrangement joins TRBV6-1 to TRBJ1-1; D is uncertain. Trimming left V 7 bases short and J 6 bases short, with 24 bases between. The CDR3 extends over 16 amino acids. CDR1 and CDR2 (germline): MNHNS, SASEGT. The CDR3 DNA follows: TGTGCCAGCACCGAACGGTCCACCACCCAATGGGCTGAAGCTTTCTTT. Amino acids: CASTERSTTQWAEAFF.

The V and J genes are TRBV3-1 and TRBJ2-5; TRBD1 matches 8 bases. Germline-derived CDR1 and CDR2 are LGHDT and YNNKEL (reference sequence). The CDR3 has 14 amino acids. V lost 5 bases and J lost 4; bases outside the gene matches: 6. The CDR3 here is CASSTRTGRETQYF. CDR3 in DNA: TGTGCCAGCAGCACCCGGACAGGGAGAGAGACCCAGTACTTC.

The chain links TRBV5-1 to TRBJ1-1; D remains unclear. Between the trimmed V and J ends, which lost 2 bases and 2 bases, there was a span of 4 bases. CDR1 is SGHRS, CDR2 YFSETQ, per germline. This CDR3 has 12 residues. CDR3: CASSFSNTEAFF. The DNA of the CDR3 is TGCGCCAGCAGCTTCTCCAACACTGAAGCTTTCTTT.

This clonotype turned up a few times. V usage is TRBV19 and J usage is TRBJ2-5; D unclear. This CDR3 is built from 14 residues. Per germline, CDR1 LNHDA and CDR2 SQIVND (reference sequence). V was pared by 3 bases and J by 2 bases, with 10 bases between. Here the CDR3 DNA reads TGTGCCAGTAGTATTGGACCGTCACAAGAGACCCAGTACTTC. Translation: CASSIGPSQETQYF.

This clonotype has just a few counts. DNA of the CDR3: TGTGCCAGCAGCTTCGGGCCGACAGGGCACAGTGGCTACACCTTC. This codes for CASSFGPTGHSGYTF. The V call is TRBV11-3, the J call TRBJ1-2; 7 bases align to TRBD1. CDR3 length equals 15 residues. The J segment lost 7 bases and the V segment lost 3 bases, leaving 11 bases of the junction unmatched. The germline V gene encodes CDR1 SGHNT and CDR2 YENEEA.

V and J are TRBV7-2 and TRBJ2-5; TRBD1 might be the D (5 bases). The germline CDR1 and CDR2 sequences are SGHTA and FQGNSA. The germline V and J ends were trimmed by 1 base and 7 bases, with 10 bases remaining between them. The CDR3 loop spans 13 amino acids. For the CDR3, the DNA is TGTGCCAGCAGCTTAGAGACAGCTGGGACCCAGTACTTC. Translated, it gives CASSLETAGTQYF.

The chain joins TRBV7-6 to TRBJ2-2, with D maybe TRBD1 (5 bases). The length of the CDR3 is 15 residues. Trimming removed 5 bases from V and 6 bases from J, with 16 bases in between. The V gene's germline CDR1 is SGHVS and CDR2 FNYEAQ. CDR3 amino acids: CASSPDISIAGELFF. The DNA for the CDR3 is TGTGCCAGCAGCCCGGACATATCAATCGCCGGGGAGCTGTTTTTT.

This clonotype has just a few counts. The CDR3 DNA is TGCAGTGCTAGTGACGGTGCGGGATTCAATGAGCAGTTCTTC. Translating it yields CSASDGAGFNEQFF. The chain is built from TRBV20-1 and TRBJ2-1; tentative D call: TRBD2 (6 bases). The V end was cut by 3 bases, the J end by 6 bases, with 15 bases between. The CDR3 has 14 residues. Germline V CDR1 and CDR2: DFQATT, SNEGSKA (reference sequence).

V usage is TRBV7-8 and J usage is TRBJ2-5; D may correspond to TRBD1 or TRBD2 (5 bases each). CDR3 size: 13 residues. Germline V lookup: CDR1 SGHVS, CDR2 FQNEAQ. V shed 5 bases and J shed 8 bases, with 15 bases lying between them. Here the CDR3 DNA reads TGTGCCAGCAGCATGCCCCACCGGGACACCCAGTACTTC. Its translation: CASSMPHRDTQYF.

The chain uses TRBV5-1 and TRBJ2-7, with D perhaps TRBD2 (6 bases). Germline V gene sequence: CDR1 SGHRS, CDR2 YFSETQ. The CDR3 loop spans 13 amino acids. The germline V and J ends were trimmed by 0 bases and 5 bases, with 9 bases remaining between them. The CDR3 is CASSLEGRHEQYF. In nucleotides, the CDR3 is TGCGCCAGCAGCTTGGAGGGGAGGCACGAGCAGTACTTC.

This clonotype was seen repeatedly, ten times or more. The chain has TRBV12-3 or TRBV12-4 and TRBJ2-7; no firm D call. V was trimmed by 6 bases and J by 0 bases, leaving 12 bases between them. This CDR3 has 14 amino acids. CDR3: CASSSPRNSYEQYF. The DNA for the CDR3 is TGTGCCAGCAGCTCCCCCCGGAACTCCTACGAGCAGTACTTC.

The chain uses TRBV11-2 and TRBJ2-1; TRBD2 is a possible D gene (5 bases). The length of the CDR3 is 15 residues. Germline V gene lookup returns CDR1 SGHAT and CDR2 FQNNGV. Trimming pared 2 bases from V and 0 bases from J, leaving 8 bases between. The CDR3: CASSLLGSSYNEQFF. The CDR3 nucleotides are TGTGCCAGCAGCTTATTGGGGAGCTCCTACAATGAGCAGTTCTTC.

This clonotype was picked up a small number of times. V usage is TRBV29-1 and J usage is TRBJ2-1, with 7 bases identical to TRBD2. J was trimmed by 5 bases and V by 4 bases; bases with no gene match: 2. The CDR3 covers 12 residues. The V gene's germline CDR1 is SQVTM and CDR2 ANQGSEA. In nucleotides, the CDR3 is TGCAGCGTTGTTCGGGGGGACAATGAGCAGTTCTTC. It translates to CSVVRGDNEQFF.